Listed below are T cell receptor beta chains from one sample, sequenced in a study of shared clonotypes between healthy human individuals. Data came from immunoSEQ multiplex PCR; TCRdb stores just in-frame clones and leaves some out. This sample has roughly 570,000 clones, with roughly 98% found just once. Sequencing was done on a sample of naive CD8+ T cells sorted from blood. The source of these receptors is a man under 40 in good health. The CDR3 runs from the conserved cysteine through the conserved F or W.

CASSVAGALGRQTEAFF	17	TRBV9	TRBJ1-1
CASSFRVLPATGELFF	16	TRBV28	TRBJ2-2
CASSRDRENEQFF	13	TRBV7-2	TRBJ2-1
CATSGDRGLLNEQFF	15	TRBV15	TRBJ2-1
CASSSGQGWHEQFF	14	TRBV7-9	TRBJ2-1
CSVEPLGTEAFF	12	TRBV29-1	TRBJ1-1
CAISESGLPSYEQYF	15	TRBV10-3	TRBJ2-7
CASSLGGGYEQYF	13	TRBV5-6	TRBJ2-7
CASFSAGLPGETQYF	15	TRBV27	TRBJ2-5
CASSLLGTSGSWETQYF	17	TRBV27	TRBJ2-5
CASSSQTVPKYNEQFF	16	TRBV27	TRBJ2-1
CAGTRDTANTGELFF	15	TRBV7-8	TRBJ2-2
CSVRQGLAKNIQYF	14	TRBV29-1	TRBJ2-4
CASSPRGRTSGRVTDTQYF	19	TRBV11-2	TRBJ2-3
CASSLNAYEQYF	12	TRBV7-2	TRBJ2-7
CASSEPQGAGANVLTF	16	TRBV2	TRBJ2-6
CASSYTGGEQYF	12	TRBV5-1	TRBJ2-7
CASSLEGIGRDNYEQYF	17	TRBV5-4	TRBJ2-7
CASSVDGGAKNIQYF	15	TRBV9	TRBJ2-4
CSVDDRVDYGYTF	13	TRBV29-1	TRBJ1-2
CASSRRLGSSSEQYF	15	TRBV4-1	TRBJ2-7
CASSIGVHNQPQHF	14	TRBV19	TRBJ1-5
CASSTLAGVNYEQYF	15	TRBV11-2	TRBJ2-7